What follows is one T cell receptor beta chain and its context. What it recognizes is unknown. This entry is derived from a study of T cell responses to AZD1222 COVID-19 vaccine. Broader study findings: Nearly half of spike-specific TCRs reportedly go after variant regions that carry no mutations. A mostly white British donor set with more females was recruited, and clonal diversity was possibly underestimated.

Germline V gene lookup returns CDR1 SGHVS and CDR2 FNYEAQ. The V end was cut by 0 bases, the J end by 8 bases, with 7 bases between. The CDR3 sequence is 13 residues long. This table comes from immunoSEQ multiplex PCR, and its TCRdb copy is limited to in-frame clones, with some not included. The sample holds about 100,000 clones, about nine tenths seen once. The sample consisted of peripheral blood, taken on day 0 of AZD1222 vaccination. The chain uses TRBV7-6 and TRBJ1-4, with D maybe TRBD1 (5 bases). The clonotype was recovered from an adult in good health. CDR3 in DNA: TGTGCCAGCAGCTTAGCGGGGGGGGAAAAACTGTTTTTT. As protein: CASSLAGGEKLFF.